The 15 T cell receptor beta chains in this list originate from one sample, sequenced in a study of identifying expanded T cells in peripheral blood. Libraries were prepared by immunoSEQ multiplex PCR; TCRdb keeps only in-frame clonotypes and omits some of them. This table has about 91,000 clones, roughly 90% appearing once. The sample was blood. Receptors originate from a person between 18 and 75 years old in good health.

V and J are TRBV7-3 and TRBJ2-3; 14 positions match TRBD2. The CDR3 covers 20 residues. The ends lost 5 bases at V and 4 bases at J; junction bases unmatched: 17. Germline CDR1 SGHTA, CDR2 FQGTGA. CDR3 region: CASSASGLAGVLRKADTQYF. The CDR3 DNA follows: TGTGCCAGCAGCGCCTCGGGACTAGCGGGGGTCCTCCGCAAGGCAGATACGCAGTATTTT.

For the CDR3, the DNA is TGCGCCAGCAGTCAGGGACTCCACATCGAGGAGACCCAGTACTTC. This translates into CASSQGLHIEETQYF. The chain has TRBV5-1 and TRBJ2-5; the D gene is possibly TRBD2 (6 bases). CDR1 is SGHRS, CDR2 YFSETQ, per germline. The V and J ends lost 5 bases and 5 bases respectively, with 19 bases between them. The CDR3 sequence is 15 residues long.

J is TRBJ2-5 and V is TRBV2; no clear D gene. CDR1 and CDR2 (germline): SNHLY, FYNNEI. This CDR3 has 14 residues. The ends were cut back, 3 bases at V and 4 bases at J, with 12 bases in the middle. Written as DNA, the CDR3 is TGTGCCAGCAGTGACATTAGCCACCGAGAGACCCAGTACTTC. Translating gives CASSDISHRETQYF.

The genes are TRBV28 and TRBJ1-1, with D unclear. This CDR3 is built from 16 residues. In germline, CDR1 is MDHEN, CDR2 SYDVKM. Trimming removed 1 base at V and 0 bases at J, with 12 bases between. CDR3 sequence (DNA): TGTGCCAGCAGTTTATTATCTCGCGGAATGAACACTGAAGCTTTCTTT. It encodes CASSLLSRGMNTEAFF.

The V call is TRBV30, the J call TRBJ1-1; D perhaps matches TRBD1 (5 bases). The CDR3 is 13 residues long. Germline V gives CDR1 GTSNPN, CDR2 SVGIG (reference sequence). Between the trimmed V and J ends, which lost 3 bases and 4 bases, there was a span of 12 bases. Here the CDR3 reads CAWRAQVRTEAFF. CDR3 coding DNA: TGTGCCTGGAGGGCACAGGTCCGCACTGAAGCTTTCTTT.

V usage is TRBV19 and J usage is TRBJ1-1; 8 nucleotides agree with TRBD1. Germline CDR1 and CDR2: LNHDA and SQIVND (reference sequence). The junction had 8 bases not matched to a gene; V was cut back by 4 bases and J by 1 base. The CDR3 totals 16 residues. As DNA, the CDR3 is TGTGCCAGTAGTAAAATCTCCGGGACAGGGAACACTGAAGCTTTCTTT. This codes for CASSKISGTGNTEAFF. Based on the CDR3 plus reference TRBV19 and TRBJ1-1, the full variable domain is DGGITQSPKYLFRKEGQNVTLSCEQNLNHDAMYWYRQDPGQGLRLIYYSQIVNDFQKGDIAEGYSVSREKKESFPLTVTSAQKNPTAFYLCASSKISGTGNTEAFFGQGTRLTVV.

V and J are TRBV19 and TRBJ2-3, with 8 nucleotides matching TRBD1. The germline V gene encodes CDR1 LNHDA and CDR2 SQIVND (reference sequence). The CDR3 runs to 16 residues. The V gene end was trimmed by 4 bases and the J gene end by 0 bases; junction bases not matched to a gene: 6. The CDR3 spells CASSKDRELSTDTQYF. The CDR3 bases are TGTGCCAGTAGTAAGGACAGGGAACTTAGCACAGATACGCAGTATTTT.

The chain is built from TRBV7-3 and TRBJ2-7; 7 nucleotides agree with TRBD1. Germline V CDR1 and CDR2: SGHTA, FQGTGA. The CDR3 totals 13 residues. J was trimmed by 7 bases and V by 5 bases; bases with no gene match: 8. CDR3 sequence reads: CASSADRALEQYF. DNA of the CDR3: TGTGCCAGCAGCGCCGACAGGGCTCTGGAGCAGTACTTC.

This clone occurred a few times. The chain uses TRBV5-6 and TRBJ1-3; no definite D call. V gave up 4 bases and J gave up 2 bases, with 13 bases separating them. The CDR3 is 15 amino acids. Germline CDR1 reads SGHDT; CDR2 reads YYEEEE. The CDR3 nucleotides read TGTGCCAGCAGCCCGCGGTTGGTTACTGGAAACACCATATATTTT. It translates to CASSPRLVTGNTIYF.

This clone was seen a single time. The rearrangement uses TRBV30 and TRBJ1-1; 8 nucleotides line up with TRBD1. The CDR3 length is 16 residues. J was trimmed by 4 bases and V by 0 bases; bases with no gene match: 10. Germline V gene sequence: CDR1 GTSNPN, CDR2 SVGIG (reference sequence). The CDR3 protein is CAWSVWQGARVTEAFF. CDR3 DNA: TGTGCCTGGAGTGTATGGCAGGGGGCTAGGGTCACTGAAGCTTTCTTT. Full variable domain (missing parts from reference TRBV30 and TRBJ1-1): SQTIHQWPATLVQPVGSPLSLECTVEGTSNPNLYWYRQAAGRGLQLLFYSVGIGQISSEVPQNLSASRPQDRQFILSSKKLLLSDSGFYLCAWSVWQGARVTEAFFGQGTRLTVV.

The chain recombines TRBV27 with TRBJ2-7; D perhaps matches TRBD1 (5 bases). This CDR3 has 15 amino acids. The germline V gene has CDR1 MNHEY and CDR2 SMNVEV (reference sequence). V shed 3 bases and J shed 1 base, with 13 bases lying between them. In DNA, the CDR3 is TGTGCCAGCAGTTTTCTCAGGGAAGAGTCCTACGAGCAGTACTTC. Translation: CASSFLREESYEQYF.

The chain links TRBV5-6 to TRBJ1-5; no definite D call. With 2 bases removed from V and 3 bases from J, the gap between germline ends came to 9 bases. CDR3 size: 14 residues. Germline V gene data show CDR1 as SGHDT and CDR2 as YYEEEE. CDR3 sequence (DNA): TGTGCCAGCAGCTTAGGACGGATCAATCAGCCCCAGCATTTT. It codes for CASSLGRINQPQHF.

The gene calls are TRBV5-1 and TRBJ2-7; 10 bases align to TRBD1. Germline-derived CDR1 and CDR2 are SGHRS and YFSETQ. The CDR3 length is 14 residues. V lost 7 bases to trimming and J lost 6 bases; unmatched junction nucleotides: 10. In DNA form, the CDR3 reads TGCGCCAGCCGCTCAGGAGGGACAGGGGCCGAGCAGTACTTC. Translation: CASRSGGTGAEQYF.

V gene TRBV18 combines with J gene TRBJ2-1; 7 bases match TRBD1. Germline CDR1 and CDR2: KGHSH and LQKENI. V shed 3 bases, J shed 3 bases, and the junction held 5 bases outside the gene matches. The CDR3 is 15 amino acids. CDR3 protein: CASSPLTGHYNEQFF. For the CDR3, the DNA is TGTGCCAGCTCACCTTTGACAGGGCACTACAATGAGCAGTTCTTC.

The DNA of the CDR3 is TGCGCCAGCAGTGAGTCGACGGGACGCTTACTCTACGAGCAGTACTTC. Amino acid sequence: CASSESTGRLLYEQYF. The chain carries TRBV10-1 and TRBJ2-7, with D tentatively TRBD1 or TRBD2 (5 bases each). Trimming cost V 0 bases and J 3 bases, with 15 bases left between them. Germline CDR1 and CDR2: WNHNN and SYGVQD (reference sequence). This CDR3 spans 16 amino acids.